The subject of this entry is one T cell receptor (beta chain). The target antigen is unknown. The PCR ran on 60 Vbeta and 13 Jbeta primers. Data came from immunoSEQ multiplex PCR; TCRdb stores just in-frame clones and leaves some out. The sample has 63,000 or so clones, 73% seen once. The data were taken from a study of cytomegalovirus exposure and HLA in healthy donors. Study-wide results and limits: According to a later analysis, most TCR beta chains associated with CMV appeared HLA-restricted. TCR beta chains numbering about 160 were designated cytomegalovirus-associated.

This clonotype was obtained from a man in his forties or fifties in good health and CMV-seronegative. Material for sequencing was PBMCs.

The CDR3 DNA is TGTGCCAGCAGTTCGGATAGCGGGGGGGCCTACGAGCAGTACTTC. This translates into CASSSDSGGAYEQYF. The chain employs TRBV27 and TRBJ2-7; 11 bases are shared with TRBD2. The CDR3 contains 15 residues. J gave up 2 bases and V 4 bases, and 4 bases lay outside the gene matches. Germline lookup yields CDR1 MNHEY and CDR2 SMNVEV (reference sequence).